This T cell receptor beta chain was profiled in a study of T cell responses to AZD1222 COVID-19 vaccine. Trimming cost V 5 bases and J 5 bases; bases outside gene matches: 7. In germline, CDR1 is MNHEY, CDR2 SMNVEV (reference sequence). The CDR3 is made up of 15 amino acids. Only in-frame clones appear in the TCRdb table, and some are missing; sequencing was by immunoSEQ multiplex PCR. The sample contains about 160,000 clones, under 95% of which appear only once. Findings and caveats of the study: The breadth and depth of Spike-specific TCRs increased once two AZD1222 doses had been given. Repertoires were sampled only after the peak T cell response. Among the donors, most were white British and more were female, and clonal diversity was possibly underestimated. Distributed over spike, vaccine-associated CD4 TCRs predominated at 160-218 and 743-854.

Regarding this clone: What it binds is unknown.

The chain couples TRBV27 to TRBJ1-4, with 8 positions matching TRBD1. The sample was peripheral blood, taken on day 0 of MenACWY control vaccination. This sequence was found in an adult in good health. The CDR3 sequence is CASSPRDRKNEKLFF. The CDR3, as DNA: TGTGCCAGCAGTCCCCGGGACAGGAAAAATGAAAAACTGTTTTTT.